This T cell receptor (beta chain) was obtained from a study of blood T cell repertoires in COVID-19. Across the whole study: From the United States, Italy and Spain came samples of acute and convalescent COVID-19. T cells, B-cell-depleted T cells, or PBMCs supplied cDNA or gDNA.

The CDR3 extends over 12 amino acids. V lost 0 bases, J lost 7 bases, and 7 bases lay in between. Germline assignment: CDR1 SGHNT and CDR2 YYREEE (reference sequence). Original handling: Amplification of reference gene primers provided the estimated nucleated cell counts. Assay: immunoSEQ multiplex PCR; the TCRdb copy retains only in-frame clones and omits some. V and J calls and clone size are as listed in that table; D and trimming were resolved from the DNA. The sample shows a few hundred thousand clones, roughly 84% of them seen only once. This rearrangement joins TRBV5-4 to TRBJ1-2; unclear D gene. Sequenced: peripheral blood. The receptor was isolated from a man in his fifties or sixties with active or convalescent COVID-19. CDR3 sequence reads: CASSLAGGGYTF. For the CDR3, the DNA is TGTGCCAGCAGCTTGGCCGGAGGTGGCTACACCTTC.